One sample yielded the 28 T cell receptor beta chains listed below, sequenced in a study of Tregs in tolerant kidney transplant recipients. Clones were read by immunoSEQ multiplex PCR, and TCRdb kept only the in-frame ones, dropping some. The repertoire includes 90,000 to 130,000 clones, around 90% of them detected once, and 0.34% sits in the top ten. The source material was CD4+ T cells from blood, sampled before the transplant. The receptors come from a human donor who received a combined kidney and bone marrow transplant.

The chain employs TRBV7-2 and TRBJ1-5; D not resolved. Trimming removed 5 bases from V and 11 bases from J, with 13 bases in between. The CDR3 is made up of 12 amino acids. In germline, CDR1 is SGHTA, CDR2 FQGNSA. The CDR3 loop is CASSSPGTAQHF. The CDR3 region has the DNA TGTGCCAGCAGCAGCCCTGGTACTGCCCAGCATTTT.

CDR3: CASSPLTGSPQHF. The CDR3 DNA sequence: TGCGCCAGCAGCCCACTCACAGGGTCACCCCAGCATTTT. The chain joins TRBV5-1 to TRBJ1-5; D possibly corresponds to TRBD1 (6 bases). The germline gives CDR1 SGHRS, CDR2 YFSETQ. The CDR3 consists of 13 residues. Trimming shortened V by 4 bases and J by 10 bases, and 15 bases separated the two germline ends. The variable domain in full, completed from reference TRBV5-1 and TRBJ1-5, reads KAGVTQTPRYLIKTRGQQVTLSCSPISGHRSVSWYQQTPGQGLQFLFEYFSETQRNKGNFPGRFSGRQFSNSRSEMNVSTLELGDSALYLCASSPLTGSPQHFGDGTRLSIL.

This sequence joins TRBV19 and TRBJ1-5; 7 bases fit TRBD1. Germline V gene lookup returns CDR1 LNHDA and CDR2 SQIVND (reference sequence). The CDR3 has 15 amino acids. After removal of 7 bases from V and 0 bases from J, the junction contained 6 bases not matched to a gene. CDR3 bases: TGTGCCAGTAAACAGGGGTCAGATAGCAATCAGCCCCAGCATTTT. Amino acid sequence: CASKQGSDSNQPQHF.

The gene calls are TRBV5-8 and TRBJ2-7; the D is unclear. The V end was cut by 6 bases, the J end by 0 bases, with 16 bases between. Germline assignment: CDR1 SGHTS and CDR2 YDEGEE. This CDR3 is 15 amino acids long. CDR3 nucleotide sequence: TGTGCCAGCACCTTAAGACCGAGGAGCTCCTACGAGCAGTACTTC. Translated, it gives CASTLRPRSSYEQYF.

The chain employs TRBV7-8 and TRBJ1-1; the D gene is possibly TRBD1 (5 bases). The germline gives CDR1 SGHVS, CDR2 FQNEAQ. The V gene lost 5 bases and the J gene lost 0 bases, with 19 bases spanning the gap. This CDR3 is 17 amino acids long. CDR3 amino acids: CASSLTVRQSMNTEAFF. In nucleotides, the CDR3 is TGTGCCAGCAGCCTGACAGTTCGCCAGAGCATGAACACTGAAGCTTTCTTT.

This rearrangement joins TRBV12-5 to TRBJ1-2, with 11 positions matching TRBD1. Trimming cost V 4 bases and J 7 bases; bases outside gene matches: 2. Germline loops: CDR1 LGHNT, CDR2 FRNRAP. CDR3 size: 13 residues. CDR3 coding DNA: TGTGCTAGTGGTTCCGGGACAGGGGGTGGCTACACCTTC. This sequence encodes CASGSGTGGGYTF. The whole variable domain, filled in from reference TRBV12-5 and TRBJ1-2, reads DARVTQTPRHKVTEMGQEVTMRCQPILGHNTVFWYRQTMMQGLELLAYFRNRAPLDDSGMPKDRFSAEMPDATLATLKIQPSEPRDSAVYFCASGSGTGGGYTFGSGTRLTVV.

This sequence joins TRBV13 and TRBJ2-7; 7 nucleotides match TRBD2. Germline V gene sequence: CDR1 PRHDT, CDR2 FYEKMQ (reference sequence). J lost 0 bases, V lost 3 bases, and 11 bases had no gene match. The CDR3 runs to 17 residues. This CDR3 is CASSFSLRGTNSYEQYF. CDR3 nucleotides: TGTGCCAGCAGCTTTAGTCTCCGCGGGACTAACTCCTACGAGCAGTACTTC.

This sequence joins TRBV10-3 and TRBJ1-2; 7 bases agree with TRBD1. Germline trimming cut 6 bases from V and 1 base from J; bases unmatched to any gene: 5. Germline-derived CDR1 and CDR2 are ENHRY and SYGVKD. The CDR3 consists of 14 residues. As DNA, the CDR3 is TGTGCCATCAGAAGTACAGGGGTTAACTATGGCTACACCTTC. It translates to CAIRSTGVNYGYTF.

V usage is TRBV6-6 and J usage is TRBJ1-2; a weak D match, TRBD1 (6 bases). Germline V gene sequence: CDR1 MNHNY, CDR2 SVGAGI (reference sequence). This CDR3 region has 12 residues. V lost 6 bases to trimming and J lost 7 bases, with 12 bases between them. The CDR3 region has the DNA TGTGCCAGCAGGGGGGGGCTGCGTGGCTACACCTTC. Translating it yields CASRGGLRGYTF.

The sample holds one count of this clone. The rearrangement uses TRBV28 and TRBJ2-6, with TRBD1 identical over 12 bases. After removal of 4 bases from V and 2 bases from J, the junction contained 3 bases not matched to a gene. This CDR3 has 17 amino acids. CDR1 MDHEN and CDR2 SYDVKM come from the germline V gene. DNA of the CDR3: TGTGCCAGCAGTTCGGGACAGGGGGCGCCTGGGGCCAACGTCCTGACTTTC. Translating it yields CASSSGQGAPGANVLTF.

V is TRBV13 and J is TRBJ2-1; D may be TRBD2 (5 bases). Germline-derived CDR1 and CDR2 are PRHDT and FYEKMQ (reference sequence). The CDR3 has 16 residues. Trimming took 5 bases from V and 4 from J, leaving 18 bases between them. Here the CDR3 reads CASSTRLKLEYNEQFF. The CDR3, as DNA: TGTGCCAGCAGCACCCGACTCAAACTAGAGTACAATGAGCAGTTCTTC.

The chain uses TRBV18 and TRBJ1-1; TRBD1 might be the D (5 bases). V shed 2 bases and J shed 4 bases, with 14 bases lying between them. This CDR3 comprises 15 residues. The germline gives CDR1 KGHSH, CDR2 LQKENI. CDR3 bases: TGTGCCAGCTCACCAGGAGGGGCTTGGAGCACTGAAGCTTTCTTT. It translates to CASSPGGAWSTEAFF.

The chain recombines TRBV6-6 with TRBJ2-5; D is unclear. Germline V gene data show CDR1 as MNHNY and CDR2 as SVGAGI (reference sequence). CDR3 length equals 15 residues. The germline V and J ends were trimmed by 4 bases and 4 bases, with 16 bases remaining between them. CDR3 in amino acids: CASSLPERASETQYF. DNA for the CDR3: TGTGCCAGCAGTTTGCCGGAGCGAGCATCAGAGACCCAGTACTTC.

The V gene is TRBV15, the J gene TRBJ2-1; no firm D call. This CDR3 has 17 amino acids. Trimming cost V 0 bases and J 0 bases, with 12 bases left between them. Germline V lookup: CDR1 LNHNV, CDR2 YYDKDF (reference sequence). The CDR3 sequence is CATSRDSSLSSYNEQFF. In DNA, the CDR3 is TGTGCCACCAGCAGAGATTCTTCCCTCAGCTCCTACAATGAGCAGTTCTTC.

The chain has TRBV12-2 and TRBJ2-3; TRBD2, the D gene given by the table, was not confirmed from the DNA. TRBV12-2 is shown as a pseudogene. The CDR3 has 22 amino acids. The CDR3, as DNA: TGTGCAAGTCCCATTTGTTTTGGTTACAACGGGACTAGCGGGAGTTACACAGATACGCAGTATTTT. Encoded protein: CASPICFGYNGTSGSYTDTQYF.

The chain combines TRBV4-3 with TRBJ2-3; a possible D gene is TRBD1 (6 bases). Per the germline V gene, CDR1 is LGHNA and CDR2 is YSLEER. The CDR3 is made up of 16 amino acids. Trimming pared 0 bases from V and 4 bases from J, leaving 14 bases between. The CDR3 loop is CASSQDQAGAADTQYF. In nucleotides, the CDR3 is TGCGCCAGCAGCCAAGATCAGGCAGGGGCGGCAGATACGCAGTATTTT.

The sample holds a few counts of this clone. V is TRBV18 and J is TRBJ1-1; D is perhaps TRBD1 (6 bases). Germline assignment: CDR1 KGHSH and CDR2 LQKENI. Trimming pared 2 bases from V and 1 base from J, leaving 14 bases between. This CDR3 comprises 16 residues. CDR3 region: CASSPRAGVENTEAFF. As DNA, the CDR3 is TGTGCCAGCTCACCAAGGGCAGGGGTCGAGAACACTGAAGCTTTCTTT.

The chain links TRBV2 to TRBJ2-7, with D possibly being TRBD1 (5 bases). This CDR3 contains 13 residues. From germline, CDR1 is SNHLY and CDR2 FYNNEI. Between the trimmed V and J ends, which lost 8 bases and 8 bases, there was a span of 19 bases. Here the CDR3 DNA reads TGTGCCAGCGGGGAAGGGCAGGGAAAAAAGCAGTACTTC. Residues: CASGEGQGKKQYF.

CDR3 DNA sequence: TGTGCCAGCAGTCAATGGGGACAGGGAGGCCACGAGCAGTACTTC. It is translated as CASSQWGQGGHEQYF. The V call is TRBV6-5, the J call TRBJ2-7; TRBD1 aligns across 9 bases. Trimming cost V 5 bases and J 5 bases; bases outside gene matches: 10. The CDR3 covers 15 residues. Per germline, CDR1 MNHEY and CDR2 SVGAGI.

The gene calls are TRBV9 and TRBJ2-1, with 8 nucleotides matching TRBD2. The CDR3 has 14 amino acids. V shed 4 bases, J shed 4 bases, and the junction held 4 bases outside the gene matches. Germline CDR1 reads SGDLS; CDR2 reads YYNGEE. CDR3 protein: CASSREGFYNEQFF. The CDR3 DNA sequence: TGTGCCAGCAGCCGGGAGGGGTTTTACAATGAGCAGTTCTTC.

This clone was seen ten or more times. V is TRBV18 and J is TRBJ2-7; D gene uncertain. V lost 3 bases and J 0 bases, leaving 12 bases between the germline ends. The CDR3 is 15 residues long. Germline loops: CDR1 KGHSH, CDR2 LQKENI. In DNA form, the CDR3 reads TGTGCCAGCTCACCGCCTTCGATCGGCTCCTACGAGCAGTACTTC. Translating it yields CASSPPSIGSYEQYF.

The rearrangement uses TRBV28 and TRBJ2-1; TRBD2 matches 10 bases. Germline lookup yields CDR1 MDHEN and CDR2 SYDVKM. V was pared by 4 bases and J by 4 bases, with 10 bases of the junction left unmatched. This CDR3 region has 17 residues. The CDR3 here is CASSSPSGRGLYNEQFF. As DNA, the CDR3 is TGTGCCAGCAGTTCCCCCAGCGGGAGGGGTCTTTACAATGAGCAGTTCTTC. Full variable domain (rest looked up from reference TRBV28 and TRBJ2-1): DVKVTQSSRYLVKRTGEKVFLECVQDMDHENMFWYRQDPGLGLRLIYFSYDVKMKEKGDIPEGYSVSREKKERFSLILESASTNQTSMYLCASSSPSGRGLYNEQFFGPGTRLTVL.

The chain joins TRBV4-1 to TRBJ2-3, with D perhaps TRBD2 (7 bases). Germline values: CDR1 MGHRA, CDR2 YSYEKL. This CDR3 comprises 14 residues. V was trimmed by 2 bases and J by 8 bases, leaving 14 bases between them. This CDR3 is CASSQLGGDGTQYF. CDR3 sequence (DNA): TGCGCCAGCAGCCAATTAGGGGGGGACGGTACGCAGTATTTT.

The chain recombines TRBV15 with TRBJ2-7; 10 bases map to TRBD2. Looked up from germline, CDR1 is LNHNV and CDR2 is YYDKDF (reference sequence). The V segment lost 3 bases and the J segment 7 bases; nucleotides outside the gene matches: 12. This CDR3 is 16 amino acids long. The CDR3 sequence is CATSRFGAGGPEEQYF. DNA for the CDR3: TGTGCCACCAGCAGGTTCGGAGCGGGAGGGCCGGAGGAGCAGTACTTC. Filled out from reference TRBV15 and TRBJ2-7, the complete variable domain reads DAMVIQNPRYQVTQFGKPVTLSCSQTLNHNVMYWYQQKSSQAPKLLFHYYDKDFNNEADTPDNFQSRRPNTSFCFLDIRSPGLGDTAMYLCATSRFGAGGPEEQYFGPGTRLTVT.

The CDR3 spells CASSLEGSGGVEYF. The CDR3 DNA is TGTGCCAGCAGCTTGGAAGGTAGCGGGGGGGTGGAGTACTTC. This chain links TRBV5-4 with TRBJ2-7; 11 bases align to TRBD2. This CDR3 region has 14 residues. The germline CDR1 and CDR2 sequences are SGHNT and YYREEE (reference sequence). Trimming removed 0 bases from V and 11 bases from J; junction bases left unmatched: 7.

V and J are TRBV19 and TRBJ1-2, with a tentative D call TRBD1 (6 bases). The CDR3 spans 15 residues. CDR1 and CDR2 from the germline V gene are LNHDA and SQIVND (reference sequence). V lost 5 bases, J lost 0 bases, and 13 bases lay in between. The CDR3 sequence: CASSELDRSNYGYTF. The CDR3 DNA reads TGTGCCAGTAGTGAGTTGGACAGATCTAACTATGGCTACACCTTC. Based on the CDR3 plus reference TRBV19 and TRBJ1-2, the full variable domain is DGGITQSPKYLFRKEGQNVTLSCEQNLNHDAMYWYRQDPGQGLRLIYYSQIVNDFQKGDIAEGYSVSREKKESFPLTVTSAQKNPTAFYLCASSELDRSNYGYTFGSGTRLTVV.

The chain recombines TRBV19 with TRBJ2-1; TRBD2 agrees at 10 bases. CDR1 is LNHDA, CDR2 SQIVND, per germline (reference sequence). The junction had 12 bases not matched to a gene; V was cut back by 5 bases and J by 2 bases. This CDR3 region has 18 residues. DNA for the CDR3: TGTGCCAGTAGTCCCGAAGGGACTAGCGTTCCCGCCTACAATGAGCAGTTCTTC. Its protein is CASSPEGTSVPAYNEQFF.

The chain employs TRBV6-5 and TRBJ2-1, with D maybe TRBD2 (5 bases). The CDR3 covers 12 residues. Per germline, CDR1 MNHEY and CDR2 SVGAGI. V gave up 6 bases and J gave up 10 bases, with 13 bases separating them. CDR3 amino acids: CASSRTAYEQFF. The CDR3 DNA follows: TGTGCCAGCAGCCGGACTGCGTACGAGCAGTTCTTC.